The source of this TCR beta chain is a study of technical replicates of blood from a handful of donors. CDR1 and CDR2 (germline): SGHAT, FQNNGV. The V gene lost 0 bases and the J gene lost 3 bases, with 12 bases spanning the gap. This CDR3 spans 16 amino acids. TCRdb keeps only in-frame clones here, not all; method: immunoSEQ multiplex PCR. Of about 68,000 clones detected, 95% to 97% appear once; the ten largest clones hold around 0.3%. V and J are TRBV11-2 and TRBJ1-5; D perhaps matches TRBD1 (5 bases). The sequencing input was T cells isolated from PBMCs. The receptor comes from a human donor in good health. CDR3 nucleotide sequence: TGTGCCAGCAGCTTAGAAGCAGGGTGGGCCAATCAGCCCCAGCATTTT. It specifies CASSLEAGWANQPQHF.